This TCR beta chain is from a study of STAT3 mutations in large granular lymphocyte leukemia. The data were produced by immunoSEQ multiplex PCR, yet TCRdb's version contains in-frame clones alone and is incomplete. The table shows approximately 45,000 clones, with about 81% occurring only once. Findings and limits, study-wide: After therapy, about 35% of the 18 patients switched clonotypes, all new clones STAT3 wild type. At least one immunodominant TCR beta clonotype appeared in every T-cell large granular lymphocyte leukemia patient.

Per germline, CDR1 MDHEN and CDR2 SYDVKM. The trim removed 5 bases at V and 5 bases at J, leaving 10 bases unmatched. The CDR3 runs to 17 residues. Regarding this clone: The antigen remains undetermined.

The chain employs TRBV28 and TRBJ2-5, with TRBD2 identical over 14 bases. Sequenced: PBMCs. The sequence was obtained from a human donor with T large granular lymphocyte leukemia. Some clones in this sample may be carry-over from other donors' samples. The CDR3 sequence: CASSPRTSGGLRETQYF. The CDR3 DNA reads as TGTGCCAGCAGTCCCCGGACTAGCGGGGGGCTGCGGGAGACCCAGTACTTC.